Shown below are 19 T cell receptor beta chains from a single sample sequenced in a study of CD8 T cells in ankylosing spondylitis. Study-level results: There was a TCR beta motif, made of 7 or 8 highly homologous variants, that appeared characteristic of ankylosing spondylitis blood.

In TCRdb, the 5' RACE reads were re-called with MiXCR into one record per CDR3 protein. The data show 450,000 to 550,000 distinct CDR3 sequences, with less than 6% seen just once and roughly 3.5% held by the top ten. Which antigens these TCRs recognize remains unknown. Sequences were obtained from blood, either unsorted or a sorted T cell fraction (not recorded which). The receptor source for this set is a male donor with ankylosing spondylitis.

The sample holds many counts of this clonotype. The CDR3 sequence: CASSYSTGAGNEQFF. Written as DNA, the CDR3 is TGCGCCAGCAGCTACTCGACAGGGGCGGGGAATGAGCAGTTCTTC. The genes are TRBV5-1 and TRBJ2-1, with TRBD1 identical over 8 bases. This CDR3 spans 15 amino acids. Germline V gene lookup returns CDR1 SGHRS and CDR2 YFSETQ. Trimming took 3 bases from V and 7 from J; bases not matched to a gene: 9.

This clonotype was picked up many times. The chain is built from TRBV5-1 and TRBJ2-7; 8 bases fit TRBD1. V lost 0 bases to trimming and J lost 3 bases; unmatched junction nucleotides: 8. CDR1 and CDR2 (germline): SGHRS, YFSETQ. The length of the CDR3 is 16 residues. The CDR3 DNA reads as TGCGCCAGCAGCTTGGGACCCGGGACAGGACACTACGAGCAGTACTTC. Encoded protein: CASSLGPGTGHYEQYF.

This clonotype was observed at least ten times. This sequence joins TRBV25-1 and TRBJ2-1, with a possible D match to TRBD1 (6 bases). Germline V CDR1 and CDR2: MGHDK, SYGVNS. V lost 6 bases and J lost 8, with 14 bases in between. The CDR3 extends over 13 amino acids. The CDR3 is CASRTGFGHEQFF. In DNA, the CDR3 is TGTGCCAGCAGAACAGGGTTCGGGCATGAGCAGTTCTTC. The full variable domain, its missing parts supplied by reference TRBV25-1 and TRBJ2-1, is EADIYQTPRYLVIGTGKKITLECSQTMGHDKMYWYQQDPGMELHLIHYSYGVNSTEKGDLSSESTVSRIRTEHFPLTLESARPSHTSQYLCASRTGFGHEQFFGPGTRLTVL.

The table lists this clonotype with many counts. The chain has TRBV20-1 and TRBJ2-7; D is undetermined. The CDR3 consists of 13 residues. Germline V gene data show CDR1 as DFQATT and CDR2 as SNEGSKA (reference sequence). Trimming pared 1 base from V and 4 bases from J, leaving 11 bases between. CDR3 region: CSARAKGRYEQYF. The CDR3 DNA follows: TGCAGTGCTAGAGCCAAGGGAAGGTACGAGCAGTACTTC.

This clonotype was counted many times. For the CDR3, the DNA is TGTGCCAGCAGTTACTCCCTGACTAGCGGGACCCCTTATGAGCAGTTCTTC. Protein: CASSYSLTSGTPYEQFF. The chain uses TRBV6-5 and TRBJ2-1; TRBD2 agrees at 11 bases. Trimming cost V 0 bases and J 8 bases; bases outside gene matches: 9. CDR3 length equals 17 residues. Germline V gene lookup returns CDR1 MNHEY and CDR2 SVGAGI.

Many counts were recorded for this clonotype. The chain has TRBV6-2 or TRBV6-3 and TRBJ2-5; 15 bases line up with TRBD2. There are 16 residues in the CDR3. Trimming took 5 bases from V and 4 from J; bases not matched to a gene: 5. Germline CDR1 reads MNHEY; CDR2 reads SVGEGT. Written as DNA, the CDR3 is TGTGCCAGCAGTCGGACTAGCGGGAGGGCCAGAGAGACCCAGTACTTC. It yields the protein CASSRTSGRARETQYF.

There are many counts of this clonotype. V is TRBV6-5 and J is TRBJ1-6; 7 nucleotides align to TRBD1. V gave up 5 bases and J gave up 10 bases; unmatched junction bases: 8. Germline CDR1 is MNHEY and CDR2 is SVGAGI. The length of the CDR3 is 14 residues. The CDR3 region has the DNA TGTGCCAGCAGTAACACAGGGGCGCCCTCACCCCTCCACTTT. This codes for CASSNTGAPSPLHF.

This clonotype was counted ten times or more. This chain links TRBV4-1 with TRBJ2-2; tentative D call: TRBD1 (6 bases). The CDR3 length is 14 residues. Germline V CDR1 and CDR2: MGHRA, YSYEKL. Trimming took 0 bases from V and 8 from J, leaving 10 bases between them. The CDR3 sequence: CASSQDMGAGELFF. The CDR3 nucleotides read TGCGCCAGCAGCCAAGATATGGGGGCAGGGGAGCTGTTTTTT.

Many counts were recorded for this clonotype. V is TRBV6-2 or TRBV6-3 and J is TRBJ1-4; possibly TRBD1 for D (6 bases). The CDR3 is 16 amino acids. V was trimmed by 5 bases and J by 5 bases, leaving 18 bases between them. Germline CDR1 MNHEY, CDR2 SVGEGT. This chain's CDR3 is CASSPPWTEANEKLFF. The CDR3 DNA follows: TGTGCCAGCAGTCCGCCCTGGACAGAAGCCAATGAAAAACTGTTTTTT.

This clonotype was seen repeatedly, ten times or more. The CDR3: CASSTGDRNTEAFF. CDR3 nucleotide sequence: TGTGCCAGCAGTACCGGGGACAGGAACACTGAAGCTTTCTTT. The J gene is TRBJ1-1, the V gene TRBV6-1; TRBD1 matches 7 bases. The CDR3 length is 14 residues. J was trimmed by 1 base and V by 5 bases; bases with no gene match: 4. CDR1 is MNHNS, CDR2 SASEGT, per germline.

The V call is TRBV29-1, the J call TRBJ1-1; D remains unclear. V shed 4 bases and J shed 4 bases, with 4 bases lying between them. The germline V gene encodes CDR1 SQVTM and CDR2 ANQGSEA. CDR3 length equals 10 residues. The DNA of the CDR3 is TGCAGCGTTGCAGGCACTGAAGCTTTCTTT. Its translation is CSVAGTEAFF.

Turning to this clonotype: This sequence may be a read error, since a much larger clone differs from it by one base. The chain uses TRBV7-2 and TRBJ1-2, with 9 bases that match TRBD1. V shed 9 bases and J 8 bases; nucleotides not matched to a gene: 10. The CDR3 is 13 amino acids. Germline-derived CDR1 and CDR2 are SGHTA and FQGNSA. CDR3 sequence: CARSRDRGGGYTF. CDR3 sequence (DNA): TGTGCCAGAAGCAGAGACAGGGGGGGAGGCTACACCTTC. Filled out from reference TRBV7-2 and TRBJ1-2, the complete variable domain reads GAGVSQSPSNKVTEKGKDVELRCDPISGHTALYWYRQSLGQGLEFLIYFQGNSAPDKSGLPSDRFSAERTGGSVSTLTIQRTQQEDSAVYLCARSRDRGGGYTFGSGTRLTVV.

There are many counts of this clonotype. The gene calls are TRBV28 and TRBJ1-2, with D tentatively TRBD1 (6 bases). The germline V and J ends were trimmed by 3 bases and 3 bases, with 11 bases remaining between them. The length of the CDR3 is 14 residues. From germline, CDR1 is MDHEN and CDR2 SYDVKM. The CDR3 sequence is CASSFLDSYYGYTF. The CDR3 DNA reads as TGTGCCAGCAGTTTCCTGGACAGCTACTATGGCTACACCTTC.

This clonotype came up many times. This rearrangement joins TRBV29-1 to TRBJ2-5; D gene ambiguous. The CDR3 is 12 amino acids. V was trimmed by 2 bases and J by 4 bases, leaving 8 bases between them. From germline, CDR1 is SQVTM and CDR2 ANQGSEA. CDR3 protein: CSVEWGRETQYF. The CDR3 coding sequence is TGCAGCGTTGAATGGGGTCGAGAGACCCAGTACTTC.

This clonotype was seen repeatedly, ten times or more. The chain recombines TRBV10-3 with TRBJ1-2, with D perhaps TRBD1 (6 bases). This CDR3 comprises 14 residues. The germline CDR1 and CDR2 sequences are ENHRY and SYGVKD. Trimming removed 8 bases from V and 4 bases from J, with 17 bases in between. The CDR3, as DNA: TGTGCCATCCGAGGCAGGGGATTTGCCTATGGCTACACCTTC. Residues: CAIRGRGFAYGYTF.

This clonotype was counted ten times or more. This sequence joins TRBV7-2 and TRBJ1-5; TRBD1 might be the D (5 bases). The germline gives CDR1 SGHTA, CDR2 FQGNSA. The CDR3 length is 15 residues. V was clipped by 8 bases and J by 1 base, with 15 bases between them. The CDR3 reads CASGIARASNQPQHF. CDR3 nucleotide sequence: TGTGCCAGCGGGATAGCCAGGGCGAGCAATCAGCCCCAGCATTTT.

This clonotype occurred many times. The rearrangement joins TRBV20-1 to TRBJ2-7, with 7 bases fitting TRBD2. The CDR3 contains 15 residues. CDR1 DFQATT and CDR2 SNEGSKA come from the germline V gene (reference sequence). V was clipped by 0 bases and J by 2 bases; unmatched bases: 7. The CDR3 reads CSARDLRGDPYEQYF. DNA for the CDR3: TGCAGTGCTAGAGACCTCCGGGGGGATCCCTACGAGCAGTACTTC.

This clonotype was counted between two and nine times. V is TRBV4-3 and J is TRBJ2-5; possibly TRBD1 for D (6 bases). The CDR3 consists of 15 residues. The V end was cut by 4 bases, the J end by 3 bases, with 15 bases between. Germline V lookup: CDR1 LGHNA, CDR2 YSLEER. The DNA of the CDR3 is TGCGCCAGCAGCCGGGACACACGTCAAGAAGAGACCCAGTACTTC. Residues: CASSRDTRQEETQYF.

Ten or more counts support this clonotype. The chain combines TRBV5-1 with TRBJ2-1; 10 bases are shared with TRBD2. J lost 1 base, V lost 1 base, and 8 bases had no gene match. Germline CDR1 is SGHRS and CDR2 is YFSETQ. The CDR3 totals 18 residues. In DNA, the CDR3 is TGCGCCAGCAGCTTGCTGCCCATGACTAGCGGGTCCTACAATGAGCAGTTCTTC. Protein product: CASSLLPMTSGSYNEQFF.